This T cell receptor (beta chain) was recovered during a study of cytomegalovirus exposure and HLA in healthy donors. Study-wide results and limits: Most CMV-associated TCR beta chains appeared HLA-restricted in a later analysis.

The CDR3 has 15 residues. Per germline, CDR1 MDHEN and CDR2 SYDVKM. V dropped 2 bases and J dropped 2 bases, with 9 bases sitting between them. PCR involved 60 Vbeta and 13 Jbeta primers. Here immunoSEQ multiplex PCR was the method, and the copy in TCRdb shows in-frame clones only, minus some. Of more than 90,000 clones in the sample, more than 80% were seen once. Comment on this clone: Its antigen is undetermined.

Input material: PBMCs. This clonotype originated in a man younger than 40 in good health and CMV-seronegative. The rearrangement joins TRBV28 to TRBJ1-4; D is undetermined. CDR3 DNA: TGTGCCAGCAGTTTACCTACGGGGACTAATGAAAAACTGTTTTTT. It is translated as CASSLPTGTNEKLFF.